Included here is one TCR beta chain sequence, with context. The antigen is not known. Method: immunoSEQ multiplex PCR; TCRdb's copy keeps in-frame clones and lacks some. Here the sample spans 170,000 or so clones, 90% being singletons. Germline V lookup: CDR1 SGHRS, CDR2 YFSETQ. The V end lost 1 base, the J end lost 4 bases, and 6 bases lay between the germline ends. The CDR3 covers 13 residues. The data belong to a study of T cell responses to AZD1222 COVID-19 vaccine. Study conclusions and caveats: The donor cohort was predominantly white British with a female majority, and clonal diversity may have been underestimated. With dominance at 160-218 and 743-854, vaccine-associated CD4 TCRs spanned spike.

Sequenced here: peripheral blood, sampled on day 0 of AZD1222 vaccination. The rearrangement links TRBV5-1 to TRBJ1-5; TRBD1 might be the D (6 bases). This sequence was found in an adult in good health. The CDR3 DNA is TGCGCCAGCAGCTTGACAGGGAATCAGCCCCAGCATTTT. Its protein product is CASSLTGNQPQHF.